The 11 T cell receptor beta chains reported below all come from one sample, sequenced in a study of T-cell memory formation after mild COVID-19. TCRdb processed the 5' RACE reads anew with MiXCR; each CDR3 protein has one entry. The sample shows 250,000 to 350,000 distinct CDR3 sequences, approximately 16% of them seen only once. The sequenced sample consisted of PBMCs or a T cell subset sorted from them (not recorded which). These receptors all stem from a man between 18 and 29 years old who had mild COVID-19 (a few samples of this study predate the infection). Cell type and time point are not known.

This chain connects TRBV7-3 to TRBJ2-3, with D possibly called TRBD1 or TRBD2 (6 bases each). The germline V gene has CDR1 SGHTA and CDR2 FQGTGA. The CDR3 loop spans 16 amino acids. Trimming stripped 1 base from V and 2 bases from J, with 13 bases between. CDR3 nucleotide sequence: TGTGCCAGCAGCTTAATTGTAGGGGGGCCCACAGATACGCAGTATTTT. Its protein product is CASSLIVGGPTDTQYF.

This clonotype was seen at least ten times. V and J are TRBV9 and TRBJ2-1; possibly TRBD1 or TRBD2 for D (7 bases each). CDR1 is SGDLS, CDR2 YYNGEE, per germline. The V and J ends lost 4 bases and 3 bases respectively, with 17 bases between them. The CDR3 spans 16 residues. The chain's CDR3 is CASSPGEGALYNEQFF. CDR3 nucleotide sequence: TGTGCCAGCAGCCCGGGGGAGGGGGCTCTCTACAATGAGCAGTTCTTC.

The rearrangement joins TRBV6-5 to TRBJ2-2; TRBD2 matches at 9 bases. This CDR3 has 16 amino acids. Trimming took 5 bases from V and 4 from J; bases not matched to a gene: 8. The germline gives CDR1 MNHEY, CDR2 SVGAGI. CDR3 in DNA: TGTGCCAGCAGTAGCCCAAGCGGGGGGTCCACCGGGGAGCTGTTTTTT. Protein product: CASSSPSGGSTGELFF.

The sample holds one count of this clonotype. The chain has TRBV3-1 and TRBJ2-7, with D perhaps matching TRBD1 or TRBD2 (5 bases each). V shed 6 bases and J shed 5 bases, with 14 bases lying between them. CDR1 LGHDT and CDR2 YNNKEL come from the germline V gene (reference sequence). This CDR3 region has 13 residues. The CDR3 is CASRSPGSDEQYF. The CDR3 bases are TGTGCCAGCAGGAGCCCAGGGAGCGACGAGCAGTACTTC.

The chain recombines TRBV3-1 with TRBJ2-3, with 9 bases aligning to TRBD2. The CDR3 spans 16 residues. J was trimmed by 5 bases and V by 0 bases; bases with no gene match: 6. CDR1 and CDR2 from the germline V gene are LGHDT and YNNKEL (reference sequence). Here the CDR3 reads CASSQDRGGAGDTQYF. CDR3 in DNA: TGTGCCAGCAGCCAAGACCGCGGGGGGGCTGGAGATACGCAGTATTTT.

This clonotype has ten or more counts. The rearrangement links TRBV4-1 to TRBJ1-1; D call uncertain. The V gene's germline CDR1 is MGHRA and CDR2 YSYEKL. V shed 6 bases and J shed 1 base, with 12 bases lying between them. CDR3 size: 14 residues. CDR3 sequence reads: CASRGPLRNTEAFF. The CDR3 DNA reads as TGCGCCAGCAGGGGCCCGCTTCGGAACACTGAAGCTTTCTTT.

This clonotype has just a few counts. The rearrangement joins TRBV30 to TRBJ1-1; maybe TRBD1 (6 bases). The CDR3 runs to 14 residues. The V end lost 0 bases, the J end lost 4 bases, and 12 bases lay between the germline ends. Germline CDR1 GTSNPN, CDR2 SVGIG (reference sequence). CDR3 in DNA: TGTGCCTGGAGTGTACCCGGGGGCACCACTGAAGCTTTCTTT. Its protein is CAWSVPGGTTEAFF.

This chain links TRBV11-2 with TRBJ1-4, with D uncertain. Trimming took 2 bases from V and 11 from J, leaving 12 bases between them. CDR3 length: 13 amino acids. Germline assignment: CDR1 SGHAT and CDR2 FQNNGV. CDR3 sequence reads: CASSLPTRRKLFF. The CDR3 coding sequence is TGTGCCAGCAGCTTACCCACCCGGAGGAAACTGTTTTTT.

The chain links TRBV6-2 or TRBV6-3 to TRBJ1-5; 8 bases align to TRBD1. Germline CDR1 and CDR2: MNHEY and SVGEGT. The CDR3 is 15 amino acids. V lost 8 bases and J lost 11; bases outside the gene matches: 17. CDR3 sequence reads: CASEKLGQGPRAQHF. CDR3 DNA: TGTGCCAGCGAGAAGCTTGGACAGGGACCCAGGGCCCAGCATTTT.

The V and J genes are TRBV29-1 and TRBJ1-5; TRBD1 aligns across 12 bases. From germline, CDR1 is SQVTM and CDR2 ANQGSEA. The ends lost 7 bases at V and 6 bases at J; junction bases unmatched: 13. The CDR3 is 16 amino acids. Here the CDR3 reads CSGYTGTGGAGQPQHF. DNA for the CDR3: TGCAGCGGGTACACCGGGACAGGGGGCGCAGGTCAGCCCCAGCATTTT.

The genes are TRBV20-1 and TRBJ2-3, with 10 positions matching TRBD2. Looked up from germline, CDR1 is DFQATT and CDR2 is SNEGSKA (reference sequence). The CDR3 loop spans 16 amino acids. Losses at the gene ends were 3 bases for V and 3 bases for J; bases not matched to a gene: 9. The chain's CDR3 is CSASGSGGWRTDTQYF. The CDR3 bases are TGCAGTGCTAGCGGTAGCGGGGGGTGGCGAACAGATACGCAGTATTTT.